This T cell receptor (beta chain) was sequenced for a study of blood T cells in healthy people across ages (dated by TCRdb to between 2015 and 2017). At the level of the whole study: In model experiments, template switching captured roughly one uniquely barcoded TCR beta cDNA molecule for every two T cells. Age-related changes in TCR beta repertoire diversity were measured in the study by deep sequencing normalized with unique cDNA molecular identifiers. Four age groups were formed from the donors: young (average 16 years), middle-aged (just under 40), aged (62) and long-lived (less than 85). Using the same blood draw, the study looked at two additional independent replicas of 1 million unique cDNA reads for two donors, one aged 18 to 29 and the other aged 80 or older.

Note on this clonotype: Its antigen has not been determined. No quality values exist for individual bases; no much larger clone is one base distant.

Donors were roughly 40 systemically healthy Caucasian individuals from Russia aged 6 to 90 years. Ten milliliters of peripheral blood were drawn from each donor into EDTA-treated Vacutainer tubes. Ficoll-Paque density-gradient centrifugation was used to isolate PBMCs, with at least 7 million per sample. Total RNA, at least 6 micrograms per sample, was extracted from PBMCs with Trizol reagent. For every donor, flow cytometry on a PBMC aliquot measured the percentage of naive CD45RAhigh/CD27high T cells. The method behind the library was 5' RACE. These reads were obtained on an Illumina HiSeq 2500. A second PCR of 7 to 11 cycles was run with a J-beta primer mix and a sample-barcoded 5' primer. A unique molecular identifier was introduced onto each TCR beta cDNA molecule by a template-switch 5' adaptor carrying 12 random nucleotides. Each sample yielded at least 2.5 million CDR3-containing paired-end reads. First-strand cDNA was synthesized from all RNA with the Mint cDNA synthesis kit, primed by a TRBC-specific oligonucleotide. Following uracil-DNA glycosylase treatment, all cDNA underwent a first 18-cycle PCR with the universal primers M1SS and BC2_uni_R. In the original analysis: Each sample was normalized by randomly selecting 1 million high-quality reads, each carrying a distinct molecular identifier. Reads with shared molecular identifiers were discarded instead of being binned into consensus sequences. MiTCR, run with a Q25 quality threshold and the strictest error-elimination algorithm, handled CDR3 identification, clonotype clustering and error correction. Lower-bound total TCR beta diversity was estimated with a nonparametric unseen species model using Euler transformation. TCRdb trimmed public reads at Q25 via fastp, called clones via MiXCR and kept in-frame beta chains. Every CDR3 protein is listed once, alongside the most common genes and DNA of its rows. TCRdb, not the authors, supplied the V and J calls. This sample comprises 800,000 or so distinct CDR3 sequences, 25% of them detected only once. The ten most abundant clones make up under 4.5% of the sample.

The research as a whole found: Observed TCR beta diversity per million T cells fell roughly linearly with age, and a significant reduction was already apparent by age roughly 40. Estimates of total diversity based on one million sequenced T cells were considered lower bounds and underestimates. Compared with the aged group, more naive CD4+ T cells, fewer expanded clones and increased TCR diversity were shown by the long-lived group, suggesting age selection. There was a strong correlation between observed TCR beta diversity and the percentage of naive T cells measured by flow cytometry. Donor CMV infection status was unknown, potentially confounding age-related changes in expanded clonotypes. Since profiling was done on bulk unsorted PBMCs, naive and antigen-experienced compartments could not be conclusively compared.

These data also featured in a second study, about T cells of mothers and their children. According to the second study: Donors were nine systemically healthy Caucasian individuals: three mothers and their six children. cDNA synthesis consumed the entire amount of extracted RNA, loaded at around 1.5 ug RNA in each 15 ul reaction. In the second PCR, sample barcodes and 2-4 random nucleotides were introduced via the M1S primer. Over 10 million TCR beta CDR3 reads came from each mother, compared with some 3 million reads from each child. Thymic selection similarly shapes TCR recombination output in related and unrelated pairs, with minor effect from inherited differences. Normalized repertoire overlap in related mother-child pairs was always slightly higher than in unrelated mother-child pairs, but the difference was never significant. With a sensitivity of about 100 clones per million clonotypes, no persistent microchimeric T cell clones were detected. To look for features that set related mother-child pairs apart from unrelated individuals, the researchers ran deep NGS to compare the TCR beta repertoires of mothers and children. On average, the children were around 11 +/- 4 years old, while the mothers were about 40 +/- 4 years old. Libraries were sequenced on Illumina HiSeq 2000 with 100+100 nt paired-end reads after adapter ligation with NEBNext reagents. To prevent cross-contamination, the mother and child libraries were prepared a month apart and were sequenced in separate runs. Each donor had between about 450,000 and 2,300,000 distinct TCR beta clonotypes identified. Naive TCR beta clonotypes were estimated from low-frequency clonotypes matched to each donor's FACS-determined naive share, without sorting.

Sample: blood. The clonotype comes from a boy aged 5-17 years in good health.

Here the CDR3 is given as CASSTTGPPYEQYF. The sequenced DNA: TGTGCCAGCAGCACGACAGGTCCTCCCTACGAGCAGTACTTC. The chain links TRBV7-2 with TRBJ2-7; matching of 6 bases hints at TRBD1 as the D gene. V drops 5 bases and J drops 2 bases, leaving 13 bases in between. The CDR3 goes from the cysteine to the phenylalanine over 14 residues. CDR3 DNA only is kept here, 42 bases in frame from base 1. The germline V gene yields SGHTA for CDR1 and FQGNSA for CDR2.